This TCR beta chain appears in the sequencing data of a study of PD-1 blockade in classical Hodgkin lymphoma. This table comes from immunoSEQ multiplex PCR, and its TCRdb copy is limited to in-frame clones, with some not included. Here the sample spans some 31,000 clones, 70% to 75% being singletons. Concerning this clone: The target antigen is unknown.

Every one of the patients relapsed after autologous stem cell transplantation (brentuximab vedotin exposure was variable). Best responses were complete response, partial response or progressive disease. Germline V gene data show CDR1 as ENHRY and CDR2 as SYGVKD. The CDR3 sequence is 15 residues long. Between the trimmed V and J ends, which lost 0 bases and 4 bases, there was a span of 12 bases. Points from the study as a whole: Reported baseline diversity: healthy donors highest, relapsed/refractory patients lowest. Patients who responded completely had about the same baseline diversity as newly diagnosed patients. CD4+ TCR diversity climbed significantly by C4D1, unlike CD8+ TCR diversity.

This specimen consisted of peripheral blood mononuclear cells (PBMCs), obtained before the second cycle of nivolumab. The chain combines TRBV10-3 with TRBJ1-2; perhaps TRBD1 as D (5 bases). This sequence was found in a human donor with classical Hodgkin lymphoma. CDR3 sequence reads: CAISESSGDAYGYTF. The CDR3 region has the DNA TGTGCCATCAGTGAGTCGTCGGGGGATGCCTATGGCTACACCTTC.